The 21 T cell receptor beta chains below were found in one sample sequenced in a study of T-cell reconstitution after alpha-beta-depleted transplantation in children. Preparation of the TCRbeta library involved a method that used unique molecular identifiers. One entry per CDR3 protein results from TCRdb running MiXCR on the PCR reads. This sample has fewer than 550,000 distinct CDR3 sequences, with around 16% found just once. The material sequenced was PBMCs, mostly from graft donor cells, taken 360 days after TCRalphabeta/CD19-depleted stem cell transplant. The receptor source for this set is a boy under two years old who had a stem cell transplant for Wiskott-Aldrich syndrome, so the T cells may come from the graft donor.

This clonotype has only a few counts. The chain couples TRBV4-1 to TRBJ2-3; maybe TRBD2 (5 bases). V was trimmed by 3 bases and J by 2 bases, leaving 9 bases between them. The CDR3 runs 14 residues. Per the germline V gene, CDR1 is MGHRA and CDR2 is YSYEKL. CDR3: CASSQRRHTDTQYF. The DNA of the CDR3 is TGCGCCAGCAGCCAGAGGAGGCACACAGATACGCAGTATTTT.

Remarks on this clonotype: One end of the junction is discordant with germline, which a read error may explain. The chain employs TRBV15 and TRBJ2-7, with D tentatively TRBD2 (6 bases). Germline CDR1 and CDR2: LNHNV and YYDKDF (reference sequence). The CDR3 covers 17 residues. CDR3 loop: CATSRGRAASGLYEQYF. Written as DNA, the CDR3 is TGTGCCACCAGCAGAGGGAGGGCGGCATCCGGACTCTACGAGCAGTATTTC.

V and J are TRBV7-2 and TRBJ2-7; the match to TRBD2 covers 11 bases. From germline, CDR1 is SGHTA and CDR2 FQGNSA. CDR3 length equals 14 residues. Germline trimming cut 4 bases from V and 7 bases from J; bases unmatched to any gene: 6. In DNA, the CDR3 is TGTGCCAGCAGCTCCTTGACTAGCGGGAAAGAGCAGTACTTC. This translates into CASSSLTSGKEQYF.

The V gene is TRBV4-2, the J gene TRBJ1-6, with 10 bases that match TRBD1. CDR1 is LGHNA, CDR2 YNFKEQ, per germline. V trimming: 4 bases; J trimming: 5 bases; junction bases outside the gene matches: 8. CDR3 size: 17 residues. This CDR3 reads CASSPRAGTGDNSPLHF. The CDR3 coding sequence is TGTGCCAGCAGCCCCAGGGCAGGGACAGGGGATAATTCACCCCTCCACTTT.

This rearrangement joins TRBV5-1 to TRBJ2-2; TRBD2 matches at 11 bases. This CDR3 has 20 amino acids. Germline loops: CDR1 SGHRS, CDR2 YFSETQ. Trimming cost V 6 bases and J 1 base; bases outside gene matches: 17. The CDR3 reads CASTYKVDSGRAMNTGELFF. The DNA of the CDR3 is TGCGCCAGCACCTATAAAGTTGATAGCGGGAGGGCCATGAACACCGGGGAGCTGTTTTTT.

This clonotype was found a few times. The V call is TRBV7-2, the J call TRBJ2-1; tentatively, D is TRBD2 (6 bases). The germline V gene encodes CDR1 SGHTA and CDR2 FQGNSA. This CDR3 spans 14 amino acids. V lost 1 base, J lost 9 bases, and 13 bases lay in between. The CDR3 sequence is CASSLGTSAGEQFF. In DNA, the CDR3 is TGTGCCAGCAGCTTAGGTACCTCAGCGGGTGAGCAGTTCTTC. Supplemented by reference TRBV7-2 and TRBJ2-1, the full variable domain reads GAGVSQSPSNKVTEKGKDVELRCDPISGHTALYWYRQSLGQGLEFLIYFQGNSAPDKSGLPSDRFSAERTGGSVSTLTIQRTQQEDSAVYLCASSLGTSAGEQFFGPGTRLTVL.

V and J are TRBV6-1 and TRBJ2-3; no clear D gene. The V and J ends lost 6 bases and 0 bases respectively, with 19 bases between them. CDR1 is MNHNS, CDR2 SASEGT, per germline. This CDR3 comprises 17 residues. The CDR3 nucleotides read TGTGCCAGCAGACACGTCTGGCAGCCGACTAGCACAGATACGCAGTATTTT. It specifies CASRHVWQPTSTDTQYF.

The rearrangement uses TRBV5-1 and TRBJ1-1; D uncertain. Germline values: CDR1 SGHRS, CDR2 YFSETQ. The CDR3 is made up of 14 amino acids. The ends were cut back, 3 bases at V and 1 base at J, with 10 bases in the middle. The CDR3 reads CASSWTDWNTEAFF. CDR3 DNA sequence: TGCGCCAGCAGCTGGACCGACTGGAACACTGAAGCTTTCTTT.

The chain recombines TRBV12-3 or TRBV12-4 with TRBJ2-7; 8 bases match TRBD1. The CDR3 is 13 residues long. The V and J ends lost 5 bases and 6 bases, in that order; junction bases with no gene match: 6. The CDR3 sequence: CASSRQGSSEQYF. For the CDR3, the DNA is TGTGCCAGCAGTCGACAGGGGAGTTCCGAGCAGTACTTC.

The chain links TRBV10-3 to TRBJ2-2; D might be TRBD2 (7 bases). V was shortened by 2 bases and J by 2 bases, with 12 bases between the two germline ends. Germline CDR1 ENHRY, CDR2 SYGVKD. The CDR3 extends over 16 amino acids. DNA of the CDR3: TGTGCCATCAGTGAGATCGGCGGGGGCAACACCGGGGAGCTGTTTTTT. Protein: CAISEIGGGNTGELFF.

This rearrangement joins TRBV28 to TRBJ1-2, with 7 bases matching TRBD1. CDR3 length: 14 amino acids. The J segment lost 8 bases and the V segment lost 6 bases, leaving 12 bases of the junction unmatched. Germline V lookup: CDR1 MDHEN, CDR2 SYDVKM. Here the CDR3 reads CASRAGTVFMGYTF. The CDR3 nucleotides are TGTGCCAGCAGGGCCGGGACAGTGTTTATGGGCTACACCTTC.

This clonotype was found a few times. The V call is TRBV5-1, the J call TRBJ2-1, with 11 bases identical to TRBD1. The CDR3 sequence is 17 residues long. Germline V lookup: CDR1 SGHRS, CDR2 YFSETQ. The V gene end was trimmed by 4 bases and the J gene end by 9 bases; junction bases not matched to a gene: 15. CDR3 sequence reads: CASSSPHGQGAGSEQFF. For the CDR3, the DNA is TGCGCCAGCAGCAGCCCACACGGACAGGGGGCCGGGAGTGAGCAGTTCTTC.

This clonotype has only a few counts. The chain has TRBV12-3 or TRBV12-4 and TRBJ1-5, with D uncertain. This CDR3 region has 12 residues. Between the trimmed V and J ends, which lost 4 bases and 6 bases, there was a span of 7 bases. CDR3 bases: TGTGCCAGCAGTTCCCAAAGTCAGCCCCAGCATTTT. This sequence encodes CASSSQSQPQHF.

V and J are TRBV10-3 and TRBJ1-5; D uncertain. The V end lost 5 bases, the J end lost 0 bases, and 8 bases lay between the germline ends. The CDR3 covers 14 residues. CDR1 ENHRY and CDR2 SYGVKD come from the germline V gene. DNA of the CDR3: TGTGCCATCAGTTCGACTTATAGCAATCAGCCCCAGCATTTT. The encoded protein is CAISSTYSNQPQHF.

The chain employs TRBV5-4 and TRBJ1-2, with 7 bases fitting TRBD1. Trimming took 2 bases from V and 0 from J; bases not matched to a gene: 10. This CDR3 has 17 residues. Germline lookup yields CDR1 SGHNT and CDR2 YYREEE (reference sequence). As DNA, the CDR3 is TGTGCCAGCAGCTTCGCGGGACAGCACTTTTCTAACTATGGCTACACCTTC. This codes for CASSFAGQHFSNYGYTF.

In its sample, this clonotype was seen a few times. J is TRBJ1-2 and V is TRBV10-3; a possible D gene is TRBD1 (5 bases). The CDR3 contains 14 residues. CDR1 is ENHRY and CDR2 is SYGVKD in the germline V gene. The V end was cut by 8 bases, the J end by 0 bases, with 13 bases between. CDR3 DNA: TGTGCCATCGGGGGTGTGCGGACTAACTATGGCTACACCTTC. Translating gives CAIGGVRTNYGYTF.

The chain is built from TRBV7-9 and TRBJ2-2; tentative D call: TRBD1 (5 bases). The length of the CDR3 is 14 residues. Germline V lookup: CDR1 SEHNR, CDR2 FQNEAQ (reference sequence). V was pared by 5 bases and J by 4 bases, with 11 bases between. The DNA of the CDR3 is TGTGCCAGCAGCGGGGCACGAGGCACCGGGGAGCTGTTTTTT. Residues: CASSGARGTGELFF.

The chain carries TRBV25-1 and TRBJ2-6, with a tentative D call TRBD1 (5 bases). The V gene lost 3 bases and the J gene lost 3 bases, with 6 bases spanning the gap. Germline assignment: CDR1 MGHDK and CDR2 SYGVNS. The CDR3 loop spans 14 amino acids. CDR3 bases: TGTGCCAGCAGTGACAGGGTTGGGGCCAACGTCCTGACTTTC. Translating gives CASSDRVGANVLTF.

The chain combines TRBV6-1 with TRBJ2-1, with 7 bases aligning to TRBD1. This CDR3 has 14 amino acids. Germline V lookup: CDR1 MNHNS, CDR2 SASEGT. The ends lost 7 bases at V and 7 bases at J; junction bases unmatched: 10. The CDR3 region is CASKTGTAWNEQFF. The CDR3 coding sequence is TGTGCCAGCAAAACGGGGACAGCGTGGAATGAGCAGTTCTTC.

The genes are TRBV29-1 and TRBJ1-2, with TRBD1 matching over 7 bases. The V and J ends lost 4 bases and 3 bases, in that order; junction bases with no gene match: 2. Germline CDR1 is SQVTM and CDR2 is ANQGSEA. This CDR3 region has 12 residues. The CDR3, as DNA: TGCAGCGTTGGAGGACAGGACTATGGCTACACCTTC. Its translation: CSVGGQDYGYTF.

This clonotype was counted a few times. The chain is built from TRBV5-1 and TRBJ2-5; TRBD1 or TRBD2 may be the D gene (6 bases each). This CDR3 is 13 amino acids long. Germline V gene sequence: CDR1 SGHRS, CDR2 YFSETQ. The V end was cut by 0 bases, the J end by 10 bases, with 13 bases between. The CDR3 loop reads CASSLAGAEVQYF. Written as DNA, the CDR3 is TGCGCCAGCAGCTTGGCGGGGGCCGAGGTCCAGTACTTC.